This TCR beta chain derives from a study of blood T cell repertoires in COVID-19. Looking at the study overall: Spain, Italy and the United States supplied samples that represented acute and convalescent COVID-19. From T cells, B-cell-depleted T cells, or PBMCs came the material, which was cDNA or gDNA.

This clone was observed once. As originally analysed: Estimates of nucleated cell counts were drawn from the amplification of reference gene primers. The table came from immunoSEQ multiplex PCR; TCRdb's copy has only in-frame clones and leaves some out. V, J and clone size are those of that table, while D and trimming were read from the DNA. This table holds about 130,000 clones, 81% found once. Germline CDR1 MNHEY, CDR2 SMNVEV (reference sequence). V was trimmed by 5 bases and J by 0 bases, leaving 20 bases between them. This CDR3 region has 18 residues. This sequence originates from a woman aged 55-69 years with active or convalescent COVID-19. The genes are TRBV27 and TRBJ2-1; D is possibly TRBD1 (5 bases). Sequencing was performed on peripheral blood. The CDR3 loop is CASSPTRPGQSSYNEQFF. CDR3 bases: TGTGCCAGCAGTCCCACGAGGCCAGGGCAAAGCTCCTACAATGAGCAGTTCTTC.